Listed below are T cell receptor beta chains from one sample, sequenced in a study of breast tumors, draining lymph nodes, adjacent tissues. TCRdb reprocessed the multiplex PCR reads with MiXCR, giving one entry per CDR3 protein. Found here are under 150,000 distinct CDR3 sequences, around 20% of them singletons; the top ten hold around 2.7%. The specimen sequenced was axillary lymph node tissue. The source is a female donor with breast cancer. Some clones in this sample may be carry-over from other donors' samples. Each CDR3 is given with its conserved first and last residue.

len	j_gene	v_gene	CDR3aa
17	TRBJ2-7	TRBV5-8	CASSLRTSSYVSYEQYF
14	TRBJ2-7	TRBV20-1	CSAKLAGAVYEQYF
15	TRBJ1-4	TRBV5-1	CASSATGGESEKLFF
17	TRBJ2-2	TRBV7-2	CASSIRSSGSVPGELFF
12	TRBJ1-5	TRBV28	CASSWGNQPQHF
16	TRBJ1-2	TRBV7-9	CASSSPSRQGLDGYTF
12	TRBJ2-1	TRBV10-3	CAIGGLVNEQFF
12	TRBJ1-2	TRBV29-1	CSASGERYGYTF
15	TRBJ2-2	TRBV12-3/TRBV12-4	CASSASSGGRRELFF
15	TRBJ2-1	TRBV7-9	CASSLVLGSYNEQFF
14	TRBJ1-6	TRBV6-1	CASTERYYNSPLHF
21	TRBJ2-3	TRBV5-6	CASSLSGYTSGATRGADTQYF
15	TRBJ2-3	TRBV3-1	CASSQEGIPGQGEYF
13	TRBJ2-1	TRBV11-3	CASSLGGGGEQFF
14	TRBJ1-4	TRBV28	CASTSTVPNEKLFF
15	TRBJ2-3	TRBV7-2	CASSLVGQNTDTQYF
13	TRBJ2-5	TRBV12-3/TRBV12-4	CASRPAGGETQYF
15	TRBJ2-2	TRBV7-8	CASSLDRVTTGELFF
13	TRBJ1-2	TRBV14	CASSQVQRYGYTF
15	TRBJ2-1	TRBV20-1	CSAISLASGYNEQFF
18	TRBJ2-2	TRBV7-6	CASSLVGSGNLGTGELFF
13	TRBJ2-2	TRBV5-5	CASSLAAAGELFF
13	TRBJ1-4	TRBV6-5	CASSGTNHEKLFF